This is a list of T cell receptor beta chains from one sample in a study of blood T cell repertoires in COVID-19. Using immunoSEQ multiplex PCR, the repertoire was profiled, and TCRdb retains in-frame clones only, with some absent. The sample has about 130,000 clones, under 85% seen once; the top ten hold under 20%. Sequenced: PBMCs or T cells enriched from blood (not recorded which). The receptors originated from a man aged 30 to 39 who had recovered from COVID-19. The CDR3 runs from the conserved cysteine through the conserved F or W. A D gene is named only where the DNA matches it firmly. Some rows have no size entry. The others give once, few or many, or a class for an expanded clone.

J: TRBJ2-1; V: TRBV7-3; D: .; size: .; length: 16; CDR3: CASSSHGGQSYNEQFF; DNA: TGTGCCAGCAGCTCCCACGGCGGGCAATCCTACAATGAGCAGTTCTTC
J: TRBJ1-1; V: TRBV2; D: .; size: .; length: 14; CDR3: CASSDGGYNTEAFF; DNA: TGTGCCAGCAGTGACGGGGGATATAACACTGAAGCTTTCTTT
J: TRBJ1-1; V: TRBV12-3/TRBV12-4; D: .; size: .; length: 12; CDR3: CASRQTADRAFF; DNA: TGTGCCAGCAGGCAAACAGCGGATAGAGCTTTCTTT
J: TRBJ1-1; V: TRBV12-3/TRBV12-4; D: .; size: .; length: 13; CDR3: CASSPPGTGRAFF; DNA: TGTGCCAGCAGTCCCCCCGGTACAGGGAGAGCTTTCTTT
J: TRBJ1-2; V: TRBV18; D: .; size: .; length: 12; CDR3: CASSPDGYGYTF; DNA: TGTGCCAGCTCACCAGACGGGTATGGCTACACCTTC
J: TRBJ1-3; V: TRBV4-1; D: TRBD1; size: .; length: 16; CDR3: CASSQPGQGAGNTIYF; DNA: TGCGCCAGCAGCCAGCCGGGACAGGGGGCTGGAAACACCATATATTTT
J: TRBJ2-5; V: TRBV12-3/TRBV12-4; D: TRBD2; size: .; length: 13; CDR3: CASSPGLQETQYF; DNA: TGTGCCAGCAGCCCGGGACTACAAGAGACCCAGTACTTC
J: TRBJ1-5; V: TRBV27; D: TRBD1; size: .; length: 15; CDR3: CASSPTGQTKQPQHF; DNA: TGTGCCAGCAGTCCCACGGGACAGACAAAGCAGCCCCAGCATTTT
J: TRBJ1-2; V: TRBV3-1/TRBV3-2; D: TRBD1; size: .; length: 13; CDR3: CASGDSSDYGYTF; DNA: TGTGCCAGCGGGGACAGTTCCGACTATGGCTACACCTTC
J: TRBJ1-1; V: TRBV28; D: .; size: few; length: 15; CDR3: CASSLTGNFNTEAFF; DNA: TGTGCCAGCAGTTTGACAGGAAATTTTAACACTGAAGCTTTCTTT
J: TRBJ1-2; V: TRBV30; D: .; size: .; length: 14; CDR3: CAWSVQGNLHGYTF; DNA: TGTGCCTGGAGTGTACAGGGAAACTTGCATGGCTACACCTTC
J: TRBJ2-3; V: TRBV5-4; D: .; size: .; length: 15; CDR3: CASSHPLGGGDTQYF; DNA: TGTGCCAGCAGCCACCCATTAGGGGGAGGGGATACGCAGTATTTT
J: TRBJ2-2; V: TRBV2; D: TRBD2; size: .; length: 16; CDR3: CASNPVAGGNTGELFF; DNA: TGTGCCAGCAACCCTGTAGCGGGGGGGAACACCGGGGAGCTGTTTTTT
J: TRBJ2-2; V: TRBV7-6; D: .; size: once; length: 18; CDR3: CASSLAMRPGTNTGELFF; DNA: TGTGCCAGCAGCTTAGCTATGAGGCCGGGGACGAACACCGGGGAGCTGTTTTTT
J: TRBJ1-4; V: TRBV6-5; D: .; size: once; length: 13; CDR3: CASSLSLNEKLFF; DNA: TGTGCCAGCAGTTTGTCCCTTAATGAAAAACTGTTTTTT
J: TRBJ2-5; V: TRBV1; D: .; size: .; length: 18; CDR3: CTSSQDEPAGGSQETQYF; DNA: TGCACCAGCAGCCAAGATGAACCAGCGGGGGGGTCCCAAGAGACCCAGTACTTC
J: TRBJ1-4; V: TRBV14; D: TRBD1; size: .; length: 18; CDR3: CASSRSLVRDRTNEKLFF; DNA: TGTGCCAGCAGCCGAAGCCTAGTCCGGGACAGGACGAATGAAAAACTGTTTTTT
J: TRBJ1-6; V: TRBV27; D: TRBD1; size: .; length: 15; CDR3: CASSTRTGKGSPLHF; DNA: TGTGCCAGCAGCACCCGGACAGGGAAAGGGTCACCCCTCCACTTT
J: TRBJ1-2; V: TRBV5-6; D: .; size: .; length: 15; CDR3: CASRPGPSPGYGYTF; DNA: TGTGCCAGCAGACCCGGACCCTCCCCGGGGTATGGCTACACCTTC
J: TRBJ2-1; V: TRBV3-1/TRBV3-2; D: .; size: many; length: 12; CDR3: CASSRRVNEQFF; DNA: TGTGCCAGCAGCAGGAGAGTCAATGAGCAGTTCTTC
J: TRBJ1-1; V: TRBV9; D: .; size: .; length: 16; CDR3: CASSVGGEAWGTEAFF; DNA: TGTGCCAGCAGCGTAGGAGGGGAGGCTTGGGGCACTGAAGCTTTCTTT
J: TRBJ2-7; V: TRBV3-1/TRBV3-2; D: TRBD2; size: .; length: 19; CDR3: CASSQDPRTSGRTFYEQYF; DNA: TGTGCCAGCAGCCAAGATCCCCGGACTAGCGGGAGGACTTTTTACGAGCAGTACTTC
J: TRBJ2-2; V: TRBV12-3/TRBV12-4; D: .; size: .; length: 13; CDR3: CASRLYETGELFF; DNA: TGTGCCAGCAGGCTGTACGAGACCGGGGAGCTGTTTTTT
J: TRBJ2-3; V: TRBV11-2; D: .; size: .; length: 15; CDR3: CASRSTGFGEDTQYF; DNA: TGTGCCAGCCGCTCTACAGGGTTTGGAGAAGATACGCAGTATTTT
J: TRBJ1-4; V: TRBV12-3/TRBV12-4; D: .; size: .; length: 13; CDR3: CASSRQVVEKLFF; DNA: TGTGCCAGCAGTCGTCAGGTAGTTGAAAAACTGTTTTTT
J: TRBJ1-1; V: TRBV6-5; D: .; size: once; length: 13; CDR3: CASGRQSNTEAFF; DNA: TGTGCCAGCGGCCGACAGTCGAACACTGAAGCTTTCTTT
J: TRBJ1-6; V: TRBV4-1; D: .; size: .; length: 16; CDR3: CASSRQVSSYNSPLHF; DNA: TGCGCCAGCAGCAGACAGGTTAGCTCCTATAATTCACCCCTCCACTTT
J: TRBJ1-5; V: TRBV2; D: TRBD1; size: .; length: 14; CDR3: CASTNRDRDQPQHF; DNA: TGTGCCAGCACAAACCGGGACAGGGATCAGCCCCAGCATTTT
J: TRBJ1-2; V: TRBV15; D: TRBD1; size: .; length: 16; CDR3: CATSRGGQIANYGYTF; DNA: TGTGCCACCAGCAGAGGGGGACAGATAGCTAACTATGGCTACACCTTC
J: TRBJ2-2; V: TRBV5-1; D: TRBD2; size: .; length: 16; CDR3: CASSQQVLAGAGELFF; DNA: TGCGCCAGCAGCCAGCAAGTACTAGCGGGGGCCGGGGAGCTGTTTTTT
J: TRBJ1-5; V: TRBV6-1; D: TRBD1; size: .; length: 17; CDR3: CASSEARTTGSNQPQHF; DNA: TGTGCCAGCAGTGAAGCACGGACGACAGGGTCGAATCAGCCCCAGCATTTT
J: TRBJ2-5; V: TRBV11-3; D: TRBD1; size: .; length: 15; CDR3: CASSSRQGDQETQYF; DNA: TGTGCCAGCAGCTCGAGACAGGGTGACCAAGAGACCCAGTACTTC
J: TRBJ1-1; V: TRBV10-1; D: .; size: .; length: 14; CDR3: CASSPGGTGTEAFF; DNA: TGCGCCAGCAGCCCTGGCGGGACGGGCACTGAAGCTTTCTTT
J: TRBJ2-5; V: TRBV4-1; D: .; size: .; length: 15; CDR3: CASSQVVDFQETQYF; DNA: TGCGCCAGCAGCCAAGTAGTGGACTTCCAAGAGACCCAGTACTTC
J: TRBJ2-3; V: TRBV3-1/TRBV3-2; D: TRBD2; size: .; length: 15; CDR3: CASSTPGLAEDTQYF; DNA: TGTGCCAGCAGCACCCCGGGACTAGCGGAAGATACGCAGTATTTT
J: TRBJ2-4; V: TRBV3-1/TRBV3-2; D: .; size: once; length: 12; CDR3: CASSQLRDIQYF; DNA: TGTGCCAGCAGCCAACTGCGGGACATTCAGTACTTC
J: TRBJ1-2; V: TRBV19; D: TRBD1; size: .; length: 15; CDR3: CASSTGQGKVVGYTF; DNA: TGTGCCAGTAGTACGGGACAGGGCAAAGTCGTTGGCTACACCTTC
J: TRBJ1-5; V: TRBV6-5; D: .; size: once; length: 12; CDR3: CASAQYRQPQHF; DNA: TGTGCCAGCGCCCAATACCGGCAGCCCCAGCATTTT
J: TRBJ2-1; V: TRBV7-3; D: .; size: .; length: 15; CDR3: CASSLSSSGYNEQFF; DNA: TGTGCCAGCAGCTTATCGAGTAGCGGATACAATGAGCAGTTCTTC
J: TRBJ1-6; V: TRBV4-1; D: .; size: .; length: 16; CDR3: CASSQDSGIASSPLHF; DNA: TGCGCCAGCAGCCAAGACAGCGGGATAGCTTCTTCACCCCTCCACTTT
J: TRBJ1-6; V: TRBV9; D: .; size: few; length: 15; CDR3: CASSVEAGYNSPLHF; DNA: TGTGCCAGCAGCGTAGAGGCAGGGTATAATTCACCCCTCCACTTT
J: TRBJ1-6; V: TRBV19; D: TRBD1; size: .; length: 14; CDR3: CASRTGAINSPLHF; DNA: TGTGCCAGTAGGACAGGGGCGATCAATTCACCCCTCCACTTT
J: TRBJ1-1; V: TRBV3-1/TRBV3-2; D: .; size: .; length: 16; CDR3: CASSSRQVSRLSEAFF; DNA: TGTGCCAGCAGCTCGAGACAGGTTTCACGGTTGTCTGAAGCTTTCTTT
J: TRBJ1-1; V: TRBV3-1/TRBV3-2; D: .; size: .; length: 17; CDR3: CASSQGKRLTANTEAFF; DNA: TGTGCCAGCAGCCAAGGGAAGAGGTTGACAGCAAACACTGAAGCTTTCTTT
J: TRBJ1-1; V: TRBV27; D: TRBD1; size: .; length: 14; CDR3: CASSLSGTVAEAFF; DNA: TGTGCCAGCAGTTTATCGGGGACAGTTGCTGAAGCTTTCTTT
J: TRBJ2-7; V: TRBV5-4; D: .; size: .; length: 14; CDR3: CASSPTGKLYEQYF; DNA: TGTGCCAGCAGCCCTACAGGAAAACTCTACGAGCAGTACTTC
J: TRBJ2-4; V: TRBV10-2; D: .; size: once; length: 13; CDR3: CASSELGEDIQYF; DNA: TGCGCCAGCAGTGAACTAGGAGAGGACATTCAGTACTTC
J: TRBJ2-5; V: TRBV10-3; D: .; size: .; length: 13; CDR3: CAIRRTLQETQYF; DNA: TGTGCCATCAGGAGGACACTACAAGAGACCCAGTACTTC
J: TRBJ1-2; V: TRBV5-1; D: .; size: .; length: 15; CDR3: CASSLGGQIFYGYTF; DNA: TGCGCCAGCAGCTTGGGAGGACAGATCTTCTATGGCTACACCTTC
J: TRBJ2-3; V: TRBV28; D: .; size: .; length: 12; CDR3: CASSLLSDTQYF; DNA: TGTGCCAGCAGTTTATTATCAGATACGCAGTATTTT
J: TRBJ1-1; V: TRBV18; D: .; size: .; length: 13; CDR3: CASSPTGDTEAFF; DNA: TGTGCCAGCTCACCAACGGGGGACACTGAAGCTTTCTTT
J: TRBJ2-5; V: TRBV24-1; D: .; size: .; length: 13; CDR3: CATTRLVGETQYF; DNA: TGTGCCACCACAAGACTGGTCGGGGAGACCCAGTACTTC
J: TRBJ1-2; V: TRBV20-1; D: .; size: .; length: 14; CDR3: CSASRRGRVHGYTF; DNA: TGCAGTGCTAGTCGGCGGGGCAGGGTTCATGGCTACACCTTC
J: TRBJ2-3; V: TRBV20-1; D: .; size: .; length: 15; CDR3: CSASPAASGTDTQYF; DNA: TGCAGTGCTAGTCCCGCGGCTAGCGGCACAGATACGCAGTATTTT